The TCR beta chain described here comes from a study of cytomegalovirus exposure and HLA in healthy donors. The study's findings and limits: TRBV6-2, TRBV6-3 and some other V segments were excluded as indistinguishable. What a later analysis reportedly showed was that an Asian-associated ancestry cluster had fewer N-insertions than the approximately 700-donor mean. High specificity and sensitivity for cytomegalovirus status were reported for the classifier.

For this clone: Its antigen is as yet unknown.

Trimming removed 0 bases from V and 7 bases from J; junction bases left unmatched: 9. CDR3 length: 17 amino acids. Germline CDR1 reads KGHSH; CDR2 reads LQKENI. Vbeta (60) and Jbeta (13) primers were used in the PCR. Data came from immunoSEQ multiplex PCR; TCRdb stores just in-frame clones and leaves some out. Of roughly 120,000 clones detected, 50% to 65% appear once; the ten largest clones hold roughly 8.6%. Material for sequencing was PBMCs. This clonotype was sampled from a woman between 40 and 55 years old in good health and CMV-seropositive. The V and J genes are TRBV18 and TRBJ2-2, with 9 positions matching TRBD1. Here the CDR3 reads CASSPPRDRAVRGELFF. As DNA, the CDR3 is TGTGCCAGCTCACCACCCCGGGACAGGGCCGTCCGCGGGGAGCTGTTTTTT. Variable domain in full (rest from reference TRBV18 and TRBJ2-2): NAGVMQNPRHLVRRRGQEARLRCSPMKGHSHVYWYRQLPEEGLKFMVYLQKENIIDESGMPKERFSAEFPKEGPSILRIQQVVRGDSAAYFCASSPPRDRAVRGELFFGEGSRLTVL.